The 29 T cell receptor beta chains given below trace back to one sample, sequenced in a study of spatial heterogeneity in lung cancer. Described time point: blood at routine non-recurrence follow-up after resection. MiXCR was run by TCRdb on the 5' RACE reads, yielding one entry per CDR3 protein. The data contain tens of thousands of distinct CDR3 sequences, about an eighth of them seen just once; the ten biggest clones take up about 30%. The specimen comprised PBMCs, sampled at follow-up. The receptors come from a male donor with early-stage non-small cell lung cancer.

The chain has TRBV5-5 and TRBJ1-3, with TRBD1 identical over 8 bases. Germline loops: CDR1 SGHKS, CDR2 YYEKEE (reference sequence). V lost 0 bases, J lost 4 bases, and 6 bases stayed unmatched. The CDR3 contains 16 residues. CDR3 protein: CASSLGGQGGGNTIYF. CDR3 DNA sequence: TGTGCCAGCAGCTTGGGCGGACAGGGAGGCGGAAACACCATATATTTT. The whole variable domain, filled in from reference TRBV5-5 and TRBJ1-3, reads DAGVTQSPTHLIKTRGQQVTLRCSPISGHKSVSWYQQVLGQGPQFIFQYYEKEERGRGNFPDRFSARQFPNYSSELNVNALLLGDSALYLCASSLGGQGGGNTIYFGEGSWLTVV.

In its sample, this clonotype was seen a few times. The V call is TRBV6-6, the J call TRBJ1-2, with D unresolved. The CDR3 runs to 16 residues. The V and J ends lost 6 bases and 4 bases respectively, with 21 bases between them. The germline V gene encodes CDR1 MNHNY and CDR2 SVGAGI (reference sequence). CDR3: CASRLQYSRDSYGYTF. CDR3 nucleotide sequence: TGTGCCAGCAGACTTCAGTACAGCCGGGATTCCTATGGCTACACCTTC.

This clonotype turned up a few times. The chain is built from TRBV6-5 and TRBJ2-7; the D is unclear. The germline CDR1 and CDR2 sequences are MNHEY and SVGAGI. V was pared by 2 bases and J by 0 bases, with 8 bases between. This CDR3 contains 14 residues. The chain's CDR3 is CASSYGSSSYEQYF. DNA of the CDR3: TGTGCCAGCAGTTACGGGTCCAGCTCCTACGAGCAGTACTTC.

This clonotype came up many times. The V gene is TRBV4-3, the J gene TRBJ2-3, with TRBD2 identical over 10 bases. The CDR3 runs to 20 residues. The ends lost 0 bases at V and 3 bases at J; junction bases unmatched: 15. Germline values: CDR1 LGHNA, CDR2 YSLEER. The CDR3 DNA reads TGCGCCAGCAGCCAAGATTCAAGAGCGGGAGGGCCAGTGCGGACAGATACGCAGTATTTT. As protein: CASSQDSRAGGPVRTDTQYF.

This clonotype was detected ten times or more. This chain links TRBV5-5 with TRBJ2-5; D is uncertain. Germline values: CDR1 SGHKS, CDR2 YYEKEE (reference sequence). The CDR3 consists of 12 residues. V lost 0 bases to trimming and J lost 5 bases, with 5 bases between them. This CDR3 is CASSLAYETQYF. The CDR3 DNA reads TGTGCCAGCAGCTTGGCCTATGAGACCCAGTACTTC.

The chain employs TRBV10-2 and TRBJ2-2, with D hard to call. The CDR3 contains 14 residues. Trimming left V 6 bases short and J 1 base short, with 9 bases between. Looked up from germline, CDR1 is WSHSY and CDR2 is SAAADI. The CDR3 DNA sequence: TGCGCCAGCAGGGAGACAAGGAACACCGGGGAGCTGTTTTTT. Translation: CASRETRNTGELFF.

This clonotype was seen many times. The chain's CDR3 is CASSQMSTDTQYF. The CDR3 nucleotides are TGTGCCAGCAGCCAAATGAGCACAGATACGCAGTATTTT. The chain links TRBV5-4 to TRBJ2-3; D is unresolved. Germline lookup yields CDR1 SGHNT and CDR2 YYREEE (reference sequence). This CDR3 comprises 13 residues. Trimming stripped 4 bases from V and 0 bases from J, with 6 bases between.

The CDR3 here is CASMEERRYEQYF. Written as DNA, the CDR3 is TGTGCCAGCATGGAGGAGAGGCGCTACGAGCAGTACTTC. This chain uses TRBV28 with TRBJ2-7; D perhaps matches TRBD2 (5 bases). CDR1 and CDR2 from the germline V gene are MDHEN and SYDVKM. The CDR3 is 13 amino acids. V was clipped by 7 bases and J by 3 bases, with 13 bases between them.

This clonotype was counted at least ten times. The chain couples TRBV29-1 to TRBJ2-3; 7 bases fit TRBD2. The CDR3 has 13 residues. Germline CDR1 is SQVTM and CDR2 is ANQGSEA. Trimming cost V 4 bases and J 5 bases; bases outside gene matches: 6. The CDR3 region has the DNA TGCAGCGTTGCTGGCGGGAGAGTAGATACGCAGTATTTT. This codes for CSVAGGRVDTQYF.

This clonotype was counted ten times or more. The chain carries TRBV24-1 and TRBJ2-1, with TRBD1 matching 12 bases. The CDR3 runs to 20 residues. The V gene's germline CDR1 is KGHDR and CDR2 SFDVKD. Trimming cost V 3 bases and J 1 base; bases outside gene matches: 12. The CDR3 here is CATSDENPGQGATSYNEQFF. The CDR3, as DNA: TGTGCCACCAGTGATGAGAACCCGGGACAGGGGGCTACGTCCTACAATGAGCAGTTCTTC.

This clonotype was recorded a few times. The J gene is TRBJ2-7, the V gene TRBV12-3 or TRBV12-4; D uncertain. The CDR3 is 12 amino acids. The V gene lost 1 base and the J gene lost 4 bases, with 5 bases spanning the gap. The CDR3, as DNA: TGTGCCAGCAGTTTAGTTAGGTACGAGCAGTACTTC. Its translation: CASSLVRYEQYF.

This clonotype was counted at least ten times. V is TRBV6-2 or TRBV6-3 and J is TRBJ2-7, with TRBD2 matching over 11 bases. Germline V gene data show CDR1 as MNHEY and CDR2 as SVGEGT. After removal of 2 bases from V and 6 bases from J, the junction contained 3 bases not matched to a gene. This CDR3 comprises 14 residues. CDR3 nucleotide sequence: TGTGCCAGCAGTTACCCTGGACTAGCGGGCGAGCAGTACTTC. Protein product: CASSYPGLAGEQYF.

A remark on this clonotype: A much bigger clone sits one base away, suggesting this may be a read error. This chain uses TRBV29-1 with TRBJ2-3; a possible D gene is TRBD1 (5 bases). The CDR3 extends over 14 amino acids. Germline V lookup: CDR1 SQVTM, CDR2 ANQGSEA. For the CDR3, the DNA is TGCGGCTCTACCTTGGGGCCTAGCACAGATACGCAGTATTTT. Residues: CGSTLGPSTDTQYF.

There are a few counts of this clonotype. This chain connects TRBV20-1 to TRBJ2-7, with 9 bases aligning to TRBD2. Trimming took 5 bases from V and 7 from J; bases not matched to a gene: 9. The CDR3 extends over 13 amino acids. Germline V gene data show CDR1 as DFQATT and CDR2 as SNEGSKA (reference sequence). CDR3 sequence reads: CSAPSGDTWEQYF. CDR3 nucleotide sequence: TGCAGTGCTCCTAGCGGGGATACCTGGGAGCAGTACTTC.

The V call is TRBV2, the J call TRBJ2-1; D call uncertain. This CDR3 has 11 amino acids. Germline V gene lookup returns CDR1 SNHLY and CDR2 FYNNEI. Trimming removed 6 bases from V and 12 bases from J, with 12 bases in between. CDR3 DNA sequence: TGTGCCAGCAGCCCCCGACTGGGGCAGTTCTTC. Its protein is CASSPRLGQFF.

This clonotype occurred many times. The chain uses TRBV18 and TRBJ1-1, with 7 bases matching TRBD1. J was trimmed by 4 bases and V by 3 bases; bases with no gene match: 8. Germline V gene lookup returns CDR1 KGHSH and CDR2 LQKENI. The CDR3 runs to 15 residues. The chain's CDR3 is CASSPGFDRATEAFF. CDR3 nucleotides: TGTGCCAGCTCACCCGGTTTTGACAGGGCCACTGAAGCTTTCTTT.

This clonotype is termed medium-sized. The chain joins TRBV7-9 to TRBJ1-4; tentative D call: TRBD1 (5 bases). The ends were cut back, 4 bases at V and 14 bases at J, with 11 bases in the middle. Germline CDR1 SEHNR, CDR2 FQNEAQ (reference sequence). CDR3 length: 11 amino acids. The DNA of the CDR3 is TGTGCCAGCAGCTCCCGTCGGGGGCTGTTTTTT. It encodes CASSSRRGLFF.

This clonotype was counted ten times or more. The CDR3 DNA sequence: TGTGCCAGCAGCTCGGAAGGGAGGGGCATTCAGTACTTC. Translated: CASSSEGRGIQYF. The gene calls are TRBV7-2 and TRBJ2-4; TRBD2 matches at 7 bases. CDR3 length: 13 amino acids. Germline V gene sequence: CDR1 SGHTA, CDR2 FQGNSA. Trimming at V came to 4 bases and at J to 9 bases, leaving 6 bases not matched to a gene.

This clonotype showed up many times. The chain couples TRBV7-2 to TRBJ2-5, with TRBD2 matching over 10 bases. Germline V gene sequence: CDR1 SGHTA, CDR2 FQGNSA. V dropped 4 bases and J dropped 4; count of bases not matched to a gene: 9. The CDR3 contains 16 residues. The CDR3, as DNA: TGTGCCAGCAGCTACCGAGCGGGGGGGCTTTCAGAGACCCAGTACTTC. Residues: CASSYRAGGLSETQYF.

This chain uses TRBV20-1 with TRBJ2-1, with 7 positions matching TRBD2. Trimming removed 6 bases from V and 9 bases from J; junction bases left unmatched: 17. CDR3 size: 15 residues. Germline CDR1 reads DFQATT; CDR2 reads SNEGSKA (reference sequence). The CDR3 loop reads CSAPPQRGNRGEQFF. In DNA, the CDR3 is TGCAGTGCCCCACCTCAGCGGGGAAACAGAGGTGAGCAGTTCTTC.

This clonotype was seen many times. Written as DNA, the CDR3 is TGTGCCAGCAGCCAAGTAGGGAGCACCGGGGAGCTGTTTTTT. This encodes CASSQVGSTGELFF. The chain joins TRBV4-2 to TRBJ2-2; tentative D call: TRBD2 (5 bases). Trimming stripped 1 base from V and 4 bases from J, with 7 bases between. The CDR3 runs 14 residues. Germline V gene sequence: CDR1 LGHNA, CDR2 YNFKEQ.

This clonotype was seen a handful of times. The chain is built from TRBV11-2 and TRBJ2-1; D perhaps matches TRBD2 (5 bases). Germline V CDR1 and CDR2: SGHAT, FQNNGV. There are 14 residues in the CDR3. V shed 5 bases and J shed 9 bases, with 17 bases lying between them. This CDR3 reads CASSPGLASGEQFF. CDR3 nucleotide sequence: TGTGCCAGCAGCCCCGGACTCGCCAGCGGTGAGCAGTTCTTC.

This clonotype was seen many times. The V and J genes are TRBV5-4 and TRBJ2-3; 10 bases are shared with TRBD2. CDR3 size: 15 residues. J lost 3 bases, V lost 3 bases, and 4 bases had no gene match. Germline V lookup: CDR1 SGHNT, CDR2 YYREEE (reference sequence). In DNA form, the CDR3 reads TGTGCCAGCAGCTGGAGCGGGGGGGGTACAGATACGCAGTATTTT. Translation gives CASSWSGGGTDTQYF.

Concerning this clonotype: Since a much larger clone is just one base distant, this may be a read error. The V call is TRBV18, the J call TRBJ1-1; 11 positions match TRBD1. This CDR3 contains 14 residues. The V gene's germline CDR1 is KGHSH and CDR2 LQKENI. The CDR3 reads CANSPGQGATEAFF. The DNA for the CDR3 is TGTGCCAACTCACCCGGACAGGGGGCTACTGAAGCTTTCTTT.

This clonotype has a handful of counts. The chain uses TRBV9 and TRBJ1-4; maybe TRBD1 (5 bases). V gave up 2 bases and J gave up 7 bases, with 9 bases separating them. The CDR3 is 13 amino acids. Per germline, CDR1 SGDLS and CDR2 YYNGEE. CDR3 sequence (DNA): TGTGCCAGCAGCGTGAATGGGGGTGAAAAACTGTTTTTT. Amino acid sequence: CASSVNGGEKLFF.

This clonotype came up many times. J is TRBJ2-1 and V is TRBV12-3 or TRBV12-4; 13 bases are shared with TRBD2. This CDR3 has 16 residues. With 4 bases clipped from V and 8 bases from J, the junction kept 8 bases outside the gene matches. This CDR3 reads CASSYLLAGGIYEQFF. The CDR3 bases are TGTGCCAGCAGTTACTTACTAGCGGGAGGGATTTATGAGCAGTTCTTC.

This clonotype occurred many times. V gene TRBV7-9 combines with J gene TRBJ2-2; a possible D gene is TRBD1 (5 bases). Trimming took off 5 bases at V and 4 bases at J, with 17 bases between the two ends. CDR3 size: 16 residues. The germline gives CDR1 SEHNR, CDR2 FQNEAQ (reference sequence). Here the CDR3 reads CASSPGPGRATGELFF. CDR3 DNA: TGTGCCAGCAGCCCCGGACCGGGCAGGGCCACCGGGGAGCTGTTTTTT.

The sample holds many counts of this clonotype. The chain recombines TRBV6-6 with TRBJ1-4, with D unclear. The length of the CDR3 is 14 residues. Trimming removed 6 bases at V and 11 bases at J, with 19 bases between. Germline CDR1 is MNHNY and CDR2 is SVGAGI (reference sequence). The chain's CDR3 is CASSPQEGRGKLFF. The DNA of the CDR3 is TGTGCCAGCAGCCCGCAGGAAGGACGTGGGAAACTGTTTTTT.

The sample holds many counts of this clonotype. V gene TRBV7-2 combines with J gene TRBJ1-1, with D possibly matching TRBD1 (5 bases). Per germline, CDR1 SGHTA and CDR2 FQGNSA. The CDR3 totals 15 residues. V shed 5 bases and J shed 1 base, with 14 bases lying between them. The DNA of the CDR3 is TGTGCCAGCAGCGCCGGGTCGGGGCGGAACACTGAAGCTTTCTTT. Translation: CASSAGSGRNTEAFF. The full variable domain, its missing parts supplied by reference TRBV7-2 and TRBJ1-1, is GAGVSQSPSNKVTEKGKDVELRCDPISGHTALYWYRQSLGQGLEFLIYFQGNSAPDKSGLPSDRFSAERTGGSVSTLTIQRTQQEDSAVYLCASSAGSGRNTEAFFGQGTRLTVV.